These T cell receptor beta chains were read from a single sample in a study of blood T cells in healthy people across ages. TCRdb independently ran MiXCR on the 5' RACE reads; one entry per CDR3 protein. This sample has 800,000 to 950,000 distinct CDR3 sequences, with 25% to 35% found just once. The sample was also linked to a second study, of T cells of mothers and their children.

The sequenced material came from blood. These receptors were taken from a middle-aged woman in good health. The conserved cysteine and the conserved F or W are not part of the CDR3 here. Each record gives: J gene, V gene, CDR3 protein.

>TRBJ1-4|TRBV6-1
ASSVNRGTNEKLF
>TRBJ2-7|TRBV6-2/TRBV6-3
ASSPRGQGPSYEQY
>TRBJ2-7|TRBV2
ASSEGGGPLDKQY
>TRBJ1-2|TRBV14
ASSQDSVGGYT
>TRBJ2-6|TRBV7-9
ASSFQTGPRSGANVLT
>TRBJ2-7|TRBV20-1
SARGQGAYEQY
>TRBJ2-3|TRBV30
AWSVVTGTDTQY
>TRBJ1-4|TRBV28
ASLGGIAHEKRF
>TRBJ1-2|TRBV7-9
ASSLGGRGTDFYGYT
>TRBJ1-6|TRBV12-3/TRBV12-4
ASSLGQGALH
>TRBJ1-1|TRBV15
ATSGSRRGNTEAF
>TRBJ1-5|TRBV7-2
ASSLESRQPQH